The 8 T cell receptor beta chains below all came from one sample that was sequenced in a study of chemoradiotherapy in HPV16-positive cancers. This table comes from immunoSEQ multiplex PCR, and its TCRdb copy is limited to in-frame clones, with some not included. This table holds roughly 5,200 clones, 78% found once. This sample was gathered from a patient who underwent chemoradiotherapy. These receptors all stem from a human donor with HPV-associated anogenital cancer.

This chain links TRBV5-1 with TRBJ2-1; D is possibly TRBD2 (6 bases). V shed 4 bases and J shed 0 bases, with 11 bases lying between them. The CDR3 is 15 residues long. Germline V gene sequence: CDR1 SGHRS, CDR2 YFSETQ. CDR3 in amino acids: CASSPRGPSYNEQFF. In DNA, the CDR3 is TGCGCCAGCAGCCCGCGGGGCCCCTCCTACAATGAGCAGTTCTTC.

This chain links TRBV5-1 with TRBJ2-2; the match to TRBD2 covers 8 bases. The CDR3 has 15 residues. Germline trimming cut 4 bases from V and 6 bases from J; bases unmatched to any gene: 8. From germline, CDR1 is SGHRS and CDR2 YFSETQ. The CDR3 nucleotides read TGCGCCAGCAGCCCACCCGGACTAGCCGCCGGGGAGCTGTTTTTT. It translates to CASSPPGLAAGELFF.

This chain uses TRBV9 with TRBJ1-5; D gene unclear. V was pared by 3 bases and J by 4 bases, with 8 bases between. Germline CDR1 is SGDLS and CDR2 is YYNGEE. The CDR3 has 13 amino acids. CDR3 nucleotides: TGTGCCAGCAGCGCCGACTGGAATCAGCCCCAGCATTTT. This gives the protein CASSADWNQPQHF.

The chain couples TRBV5-4 to TRBJ2-5; D may be TRBD1 or TRBD2 (5 bases each). Trimming took 4 bases from V and 3 from J, leaving 13 bases between them. Per germline, CDR1 SGHNT and CDR2 YYREEE (reference sequence). The CDR3 contains 14 residues. The CDR3 loop reads CASSRPGTEETQYF. In nucleotides, the CDR3 is TGTGCCAGCAGCAGACCCGGGACGGAAGAGACCCAGTACTTC.

J is TRBJ1-1 and V is TRBV7-3, with TRBD1 as a possible D gene (6 bases). This CDR3 region has 15 residues. Germline-derived CDR1 and CDR2 are SGHTA and FQGTGA. Trimming cost V 1 base and J 4 bases, with 13 bases left between them. DNA for the CDR3: TGTGCCAGCAGCTTAATGGCAGGGGTGCCCACTGAAGCTTTCTTT. This sequence encodes CASSLMAGVPTEAFF.

The chain links TRBV7-8 to TRBJ2-3; tentatively, D is TRBD2 (5 bases). Germline lookup yields CDR1 SGHVS and CDR2 FQNEAQ. The CDR3 runs to 14 residues. The ends were cut back, 0 bases at V and 4 bases at J, with 8 bases in the middle. CDR3 in amino acids: CASSLAGVPDTQYF. Written as DNA, the CDR3 is TGTGCCAGCAGCTTAGCGGGAGTACCAGATACGCAGTATTTT.

The V call is TRBV7-9, the J call TRBJ1-1, with 9 bases that match TRBD1. The CDR3 is made up of 15 amino acids. Trimming took 7 bases from V and 1 from J; bases not matched to a gene: 7. Germline V gene data show CDR1 as SEHNR and CDR2 as FQNEAQ (reference sequence). CDR3 residues: CASIQQGARNTEAFF. In DNA, the CDR3 is TGTGCCAGCATCCAACAGGGGGCGCGGAACACTGAAGCTTTCTTT. Supplemented by reference TRBV7-9 and TRBJ1-1, the full variable domain reads DTGVSQNPRHKITKRGQNVTFRCDPISEHNRLYWYRQTLGQGPEFLTYFQNEAQLEKSRLLSDRFSAERPKGSFSTLEIQRTEQGDSAMYLCASIQQGARNTEAFFGQGTRLTVV.

This chain links TRBV2 with TRBJ1-3, with D maybe TRBD1 (5 bases). The CDR3 is 19 residues long. The V end was cut by 8 bases, the J end by 0 bases, with 26 bases between. The V gene's germline CDR1 is SNHLY and CDR2 FYNNEI. The chain's CDR3 is CASHELGMRGPSSGNTIYF. CDR3 DNA sequence: TGTGCCAGCCACGAATTGGGTATGCGGGGCCCTAGCTCTGGAAACACCATATATTTT. Combining the CDR3 with reference TRBV2 and TRBJ1-3 gives the whole variable domain EPEVTQTPSHQVTQMGQEVILRCVPISNHLYFYWYRQILGQKVEFLVSFYNNEISEKSEIFDDQFSVERPDGSNFTLKIRSTKLEDSAMYFCASHELGMRGPSSGNTIYFGEGSWLTVV.